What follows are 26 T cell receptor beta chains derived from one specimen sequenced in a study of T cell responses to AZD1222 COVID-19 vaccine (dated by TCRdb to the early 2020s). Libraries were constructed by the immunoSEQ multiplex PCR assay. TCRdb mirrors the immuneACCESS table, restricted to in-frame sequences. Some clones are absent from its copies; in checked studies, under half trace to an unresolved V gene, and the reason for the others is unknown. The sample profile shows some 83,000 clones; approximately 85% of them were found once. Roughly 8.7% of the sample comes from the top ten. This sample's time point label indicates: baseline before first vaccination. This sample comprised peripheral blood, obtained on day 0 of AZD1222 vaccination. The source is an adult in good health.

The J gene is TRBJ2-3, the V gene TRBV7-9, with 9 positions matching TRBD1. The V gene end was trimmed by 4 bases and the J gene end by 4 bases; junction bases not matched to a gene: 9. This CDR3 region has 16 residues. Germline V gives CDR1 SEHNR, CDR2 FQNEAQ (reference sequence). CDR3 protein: CASSYRGRDFADTQYF. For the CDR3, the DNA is TGTGCCAGCAGCTACAGGGGGCGAGATTTCGCAGATACGCAGTATTTT.

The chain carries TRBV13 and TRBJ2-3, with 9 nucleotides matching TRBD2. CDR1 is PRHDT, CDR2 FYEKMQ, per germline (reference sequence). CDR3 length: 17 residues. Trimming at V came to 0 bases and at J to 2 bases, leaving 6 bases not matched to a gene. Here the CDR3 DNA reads TGTGCCAGCAGCTTAGGAACCGAGCGGGGGGACACAGATACGCAGTATTTT. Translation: CASSLGTERGDTDTQYF.

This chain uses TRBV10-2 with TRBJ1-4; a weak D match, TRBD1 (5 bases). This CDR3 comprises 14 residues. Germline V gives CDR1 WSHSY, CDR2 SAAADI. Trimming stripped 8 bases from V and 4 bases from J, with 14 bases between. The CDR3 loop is CASGLDSHNEKLFF. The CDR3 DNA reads TGCGCCAGCGGATTAGACAGCCATAATGAAAAACTGTTTTTT.

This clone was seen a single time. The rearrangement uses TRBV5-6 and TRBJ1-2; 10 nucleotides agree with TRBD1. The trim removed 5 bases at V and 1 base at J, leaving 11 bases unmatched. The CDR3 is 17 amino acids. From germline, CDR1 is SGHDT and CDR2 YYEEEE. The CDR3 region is CASSSRQGAFLNYGYTF. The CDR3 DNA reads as TGTGCCAGCAGTTCCCGACAGGGGGCATTTCTTAACTATGGCTACACCTTC.

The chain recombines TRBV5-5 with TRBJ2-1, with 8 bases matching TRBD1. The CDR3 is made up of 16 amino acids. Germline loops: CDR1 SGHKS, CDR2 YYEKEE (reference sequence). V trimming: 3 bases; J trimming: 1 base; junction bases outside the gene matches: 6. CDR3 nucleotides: TGTGCCAGCAGCTCTCAGGGGGCTTGGTCCTACAATGAGCAGTTCTTC. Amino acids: CASSSQGAWSYNEQFF.

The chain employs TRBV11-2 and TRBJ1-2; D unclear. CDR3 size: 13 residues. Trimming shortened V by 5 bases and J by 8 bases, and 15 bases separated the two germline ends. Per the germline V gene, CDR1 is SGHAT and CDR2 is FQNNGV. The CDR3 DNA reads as TGTGCCAGCAGCCAAATCCAACTTGGGGGCTACACCTTC. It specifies CASSQIQLGGYTF. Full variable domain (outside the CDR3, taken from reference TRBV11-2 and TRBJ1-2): EAGVAQSPRYKIIEKRQSVAFWCNPISGHATLYWYQQILGQGPKLLIQFQNNGVVDDSQLPKDRFSAERLKGVDSTLKIQPAKLEDSAVYLCASSQIQLGGYTFGSGTRLTVV.

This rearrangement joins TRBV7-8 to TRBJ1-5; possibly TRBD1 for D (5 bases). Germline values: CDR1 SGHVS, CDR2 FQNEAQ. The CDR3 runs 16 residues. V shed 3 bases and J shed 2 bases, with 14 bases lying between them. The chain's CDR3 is CASSFDSRSGNQPQHF. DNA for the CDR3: TGTGCCAGCAGCTTCGACAGCCGGTCGGGCAATCAGCCCCAGCATTTT.

The CDR3 loop is CASNPSRGSNQPQHF. The CDR3 DNA reads TGTGCCAGCAACCCCTCGCGGGGTAGCAATCAGCCCCAGCATTTT. The chain joins TRBV2 to TRBJ1-5; D ambiguous. The CDR3 has 15 residues. Germline V gene lookup returns CDR1 SNHLY and CDR2 FYNNEI. V dropped 7 bases and J dropped 0 bases, with 13 bases sitting between them.

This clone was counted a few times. As DNA, the CDR3 is TGTGCCGTACGAGGGCAGGGACAGAACACTGAAGCTTTCTTT. Amino acid sequence: CAVRGQGQNTEAFF. The chain recombines TRBV2 with TRBJ1-1, with D possibly TRBD1 on 6 matching bases. Germline CDR1 and CDR2: SNHLY and FYNNEI. The V end lost 11 bases, the J end lost 1 base, and 17 bases lay between the germline ends. The CDR3 totals 14 residues.

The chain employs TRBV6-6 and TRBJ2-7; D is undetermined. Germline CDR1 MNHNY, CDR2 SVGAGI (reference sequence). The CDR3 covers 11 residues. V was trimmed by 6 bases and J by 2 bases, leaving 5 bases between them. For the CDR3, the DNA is TGTGCCAGCAGCCATACCTACGAGCAGTACTTC. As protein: CASSHTYEQYF.

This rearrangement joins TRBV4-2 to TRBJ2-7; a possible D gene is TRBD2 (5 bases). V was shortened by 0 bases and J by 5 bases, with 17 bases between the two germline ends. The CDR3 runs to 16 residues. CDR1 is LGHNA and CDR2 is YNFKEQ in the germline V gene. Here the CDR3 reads CASSQEGTGWRNEQYF. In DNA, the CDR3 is TGTGCCAGCAGCCAAGAAGGTACGGGGTGGCGGAACGAGCAGTACTTC.

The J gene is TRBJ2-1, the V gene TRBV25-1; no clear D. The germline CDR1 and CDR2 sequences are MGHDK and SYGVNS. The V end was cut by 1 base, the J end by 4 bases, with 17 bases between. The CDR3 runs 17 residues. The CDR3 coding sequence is TGTGCCAGCAGTGAATCCCCTGGTAGTGCGCTTTACAATGAGCAGTTCTTC. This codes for CASSESPGSALYNEQFF.

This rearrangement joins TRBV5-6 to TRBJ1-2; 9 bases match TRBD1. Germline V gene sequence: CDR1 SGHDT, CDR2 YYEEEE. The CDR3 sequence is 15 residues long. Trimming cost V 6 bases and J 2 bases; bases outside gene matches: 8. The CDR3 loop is CASTVSDRGNYGYTF. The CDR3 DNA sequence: TGTGCCAGCACCGTTTCGGACAGGGGAAACTATGGCTACACCTTC.

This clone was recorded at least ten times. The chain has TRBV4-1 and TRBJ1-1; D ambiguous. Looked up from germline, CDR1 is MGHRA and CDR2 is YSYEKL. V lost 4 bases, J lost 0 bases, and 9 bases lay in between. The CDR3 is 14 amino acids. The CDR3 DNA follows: TGCGCCAGCAGCCTGACGGAAATGAACACTGAAGCTTTCTTT. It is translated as CASSLTEMNTEAFF.

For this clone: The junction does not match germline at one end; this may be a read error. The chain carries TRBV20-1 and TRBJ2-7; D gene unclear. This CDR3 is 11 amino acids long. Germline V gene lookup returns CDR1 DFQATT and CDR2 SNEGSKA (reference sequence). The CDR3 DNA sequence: TGCAGTGCTAGTAGGGTACTCGAGCGGTACTTC. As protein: CSASRVLERYF.

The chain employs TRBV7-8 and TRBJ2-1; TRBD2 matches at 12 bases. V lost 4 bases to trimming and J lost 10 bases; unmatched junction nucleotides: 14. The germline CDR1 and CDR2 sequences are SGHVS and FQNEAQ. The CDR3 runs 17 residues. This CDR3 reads CASSSRTSGDYNVEQFF. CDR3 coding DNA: TGTGCCAGCAGCTCGAGGACTAGCGGGGATTACAATGTGGAGCAGTTCTTC. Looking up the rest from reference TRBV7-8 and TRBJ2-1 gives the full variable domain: GAGVSQSPRYKVAKRGQDVALRCDPISGHVSLFWYQQALGQGPEFLTYFQNEAQLDKSGLPSDRFFAERPEGSVSTLKIQRTQQEDSAVYLCASSSRTSGDYNVEQFFGPGTRLTVL.

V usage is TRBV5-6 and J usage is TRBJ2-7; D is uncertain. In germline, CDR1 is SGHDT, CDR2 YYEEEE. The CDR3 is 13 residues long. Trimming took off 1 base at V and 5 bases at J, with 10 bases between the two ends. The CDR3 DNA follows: TGTGCCAGCAGCTTGCCCGACTCGAACGAGCAGTACTTC. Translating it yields CASSLPDSNEQYF.

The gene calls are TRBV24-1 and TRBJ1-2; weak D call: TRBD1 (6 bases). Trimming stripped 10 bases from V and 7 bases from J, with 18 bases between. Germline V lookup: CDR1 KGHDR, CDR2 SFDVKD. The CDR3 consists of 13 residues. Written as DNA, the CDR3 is TGTGCCACAAGTCCGGGGGGCGAGTCTGGCTACACCTTC. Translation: CATSPGGESGYTF.

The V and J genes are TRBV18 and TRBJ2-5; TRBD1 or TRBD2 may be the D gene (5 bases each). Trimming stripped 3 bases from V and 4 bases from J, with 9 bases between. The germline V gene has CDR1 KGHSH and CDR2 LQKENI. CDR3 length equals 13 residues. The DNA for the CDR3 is TGTGCCAGCTCACCGGGGGTTATAGAGACCCAGTACTTC. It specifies CASSPGVIETQYF.

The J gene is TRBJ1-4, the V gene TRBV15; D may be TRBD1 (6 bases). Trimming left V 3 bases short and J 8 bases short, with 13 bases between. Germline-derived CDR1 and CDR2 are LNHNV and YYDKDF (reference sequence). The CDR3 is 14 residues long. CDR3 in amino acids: CATSSGTGREKLFF. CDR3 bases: TGTGCCACCAGCAGTGGAACAGGGAGAGAAAAACTGTTTTTT.

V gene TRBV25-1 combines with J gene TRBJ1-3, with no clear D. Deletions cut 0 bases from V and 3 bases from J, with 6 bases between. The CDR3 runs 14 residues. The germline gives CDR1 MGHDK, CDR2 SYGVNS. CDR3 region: CASSEYGGGNTIYF. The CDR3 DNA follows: TGTGCCAGCAGTGAATACGGCGGTGGAAACACCATATATTTT.

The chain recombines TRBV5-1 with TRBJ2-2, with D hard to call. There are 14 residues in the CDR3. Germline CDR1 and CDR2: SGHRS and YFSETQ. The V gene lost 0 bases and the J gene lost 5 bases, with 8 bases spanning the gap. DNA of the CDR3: TGCGCCAGCAGCTTGGCCGGCCAGACCGGGGAGCTGTTTTTT. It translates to CASSLAGQTGELFF.

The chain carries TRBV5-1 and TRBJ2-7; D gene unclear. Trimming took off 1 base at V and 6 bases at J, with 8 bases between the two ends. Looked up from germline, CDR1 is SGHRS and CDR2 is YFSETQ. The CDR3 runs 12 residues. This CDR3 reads CASSLRPSEQYF. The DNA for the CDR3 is TGCGCCAGCAGCTTGCGGCCTTCCGAGCAGTACTTC.

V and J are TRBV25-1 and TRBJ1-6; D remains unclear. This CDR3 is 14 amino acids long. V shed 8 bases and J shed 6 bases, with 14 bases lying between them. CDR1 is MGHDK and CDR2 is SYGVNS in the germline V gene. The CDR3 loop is CASGGWTSNSPLHF. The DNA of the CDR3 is TGTGCCAGCGGAGGATGGACCAGTAATTCACCCCTCCACTTT. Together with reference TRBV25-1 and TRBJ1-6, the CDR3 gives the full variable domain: EADIYQTPRYLVIGTGKKITLECSQTMGHDKMYWYQQDPGMELHLIHYSYGVNSTEKGDLSSESTVSRIRTEHFPLTLESARPSHTSQYLCASGGWTSNSPLHFGNGTRLTVT.

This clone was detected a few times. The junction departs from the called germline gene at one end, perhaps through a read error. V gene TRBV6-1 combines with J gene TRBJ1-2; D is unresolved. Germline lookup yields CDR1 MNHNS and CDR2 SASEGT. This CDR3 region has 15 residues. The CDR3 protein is CASSEGLIGDYGYTF. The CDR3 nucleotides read TGTGCCAGCAGCGAAGGTCTAATAGGTGACTATGGCTACACCTTC.

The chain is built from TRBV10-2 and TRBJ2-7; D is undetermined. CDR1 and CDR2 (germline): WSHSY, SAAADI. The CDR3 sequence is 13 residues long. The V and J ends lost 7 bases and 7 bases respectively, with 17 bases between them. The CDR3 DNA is TGCGCCAGCATTGATCCCGTGAACGGAGAGCAGTACTTC. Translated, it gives CASIDPVNGEQYF.